Sequencing of this T cell receptor beta chain was carried out in a study of post-analysis software for immune sequencing data. On the study more broadly: The study covered relapsing-remitting, secondary progressive and progressive-relapsing courses of multiple sclerosis.

The study's findings and limits: About five TRBV segments occurring more often in patients than controls included TRBV5-6, TRBV5-1 and TRBV20-1.

Trimming cost V 7 bases and J 3 bases, with 14 bases left between them. The CDR3 is 14 amino acids. As for this clonotype: Its antigen remains unknown.

The library was made from cDNA and included unique molecular identifiers. One entry per CDR3 protein results from TCRdb running MiXCR on the PCR reads. The sample holds about 200,000 distinct CDR3 sequences, 25% to 35% seen once. The chain combines TRBV12-3 or TRBV12-4 with TRBJ2-3, with D perhaps TRBD1 (6 bases). Material: blood. The clonotype originates from a girl under 18 with multiple sclerosis. DNA for the CDR3: TGTGCCAGCAATACACAGGGAAGGACAGATACGCAGTATTTT. Its protein is CASNTQGRTDTQYF.